The rows below give T cell receptor beta chains drawn from one sample of a study of blood T cell repertoires in COVID-19. Assay: immunoSEQ multiplex PCR; the TCRdb copy retains only in-frame clones and omits some. The sample has around 250,000 clones; around 90% are singletons. Material for sequencing was peripheral blood. All receptors come from a woman aged 55-75 years with COVID-19, enrolled during active disease. The CDR3 runs from the conserved cysteine through the conserved F or W. D genes are given only for firm matches. Clone size is not always given. Where it is, it says once, few, many or a class for expanded clones.

>TRBD1|TRBV6-5|TRBJ2-5|.
TGTGCCAGCAGTTACTTGAACAGGGGGAAGGCCCAGTACTTC
CASSYLNRGKAQYF
>.|TRBV6-2/TRBV6-3|TRBJ1-5|.
TGTGCCAGCAGCCTCGACATTAATCAGCCCCAGCATTTT
CASSLDINQPQHF
>.|TRBV6-4|TRBJ1-5|.
TGTGCCAGCAGTGACCTCAGGGGCGGGCCCCAGCATTTT
CASSDLRGGPQHF
>.|TRBV27|TRBJ1-5|.
TGTGCCAGCAGTACCAAGGGGGGCAATCAGCCCCAGCATTTT
CASSTKGGNQPQHF
>.|TRBV7-9|TRBJ1-2|.
TGTGCCAGCAGCGCGCGACAGATTGGCTACACCTTC
CASSARQIGYTF
>.|TRBV4-3|TRBJ2-3|.
TGCGCCAGCAGCCAAGAAGGGCGGGCAAGCACAGATACGCAGTATTTT
CASSQEGRASTDTQYF
>.|TRBV5-4|TRBJ2-7|.
TGTGCCAGCAGCTTGGTTGGAGACTACGAGCAGTACTTC
CASSLVGDYEQYF
>.|TRBV5-6|TRBJ1-2|.
TGTGCCAGCATCAGGGTGGGGCTTAACTATGGCTACACCTTC
CASIRVGLNYGYTF
>TRBD1|TRBV7-9|TRBJ1-1|.
TGTGCCAGCAGCTTCGACATCGGACAGGGCAAAACTGAAGCTTTCTTT
CASSFDIGQGKTEAFF
>TRBD1|TRBV14|TRBJ1-6|.
TGTGCCAGCAGCCCCGGGACAGGGACGTCACCCCTCCACTTT
CASSPGTGTSPLHF
>TRBD1|TRBV18|TRBJ1-1|.
TGTGCCAGCTCACACCAGGGACAGGGGTATGGCACTGAAGCTTTCTTT
CASSHQGQGYGTEAFF
>.|TRBV5-8|TRBJ1-5|.
TGTGCCAGCAGCTTTTCCTCGACGGGGTGGCAGCCCCAGCATTTT
CASSFSSTGWQPQHF
>TRBD1|TRBV6-5|TRBJ1-4|.
TGTGCCAGCAGTTACTCGGGGACAGGGACTTGGAAACTGTTTTTT
CASSYSGTGTWKLFF
>.|TRBV29-1|TRBJ2-7|.
TGCAGCGTTGGGGGGCTTGTTTCCTACGAGCAGTACTTC
CSVGGLVSYEQYF
>.|TRBV18|TRBJ1-1|once
TGTGCCAGCTCACCACCGTCGGTGAACACTGAAGCTTTCTTT
CASSPPSVNTEAFF
>.|TRBV3-1/TRBV3-2|TRBJ1-1|.
TGTGCCAGCAGCCCCTTCCAGGGGAACACTGAAGCTTTCTTT
CASSPFQGNTEAFF
>TRBD2|TRBV3-1/TRBV3-2|TRBJ2-1|.
TGTGCCAGCAGCGCACGTTCACTAGCGGGGGGCTACAATGAGCAGTTCTTC
CASSARSLAGGYNEQFF
>TRBD2|TRBV5-4|TRBJ2-4|.
TGTGCCAGCAGCCGGACTAGCGGGGGGCTAGCCAAAAACATTCAGTACTTC
CASSRTSGGLAKNIQYF
>.|TRBV5-4|TRBJ2-7|once
TGTGCCAGCAGCTTCGACAGCACCCTCGAGCAGTACTTC
CASSFDSTLEQYF
>.|TRBV27|TRBJ1-1|.
TGTGCCAGCAGTTTATCAGCAGGTCTGAACACTGAAGCTTTCTTT
CASSLSAGLNTEAFF